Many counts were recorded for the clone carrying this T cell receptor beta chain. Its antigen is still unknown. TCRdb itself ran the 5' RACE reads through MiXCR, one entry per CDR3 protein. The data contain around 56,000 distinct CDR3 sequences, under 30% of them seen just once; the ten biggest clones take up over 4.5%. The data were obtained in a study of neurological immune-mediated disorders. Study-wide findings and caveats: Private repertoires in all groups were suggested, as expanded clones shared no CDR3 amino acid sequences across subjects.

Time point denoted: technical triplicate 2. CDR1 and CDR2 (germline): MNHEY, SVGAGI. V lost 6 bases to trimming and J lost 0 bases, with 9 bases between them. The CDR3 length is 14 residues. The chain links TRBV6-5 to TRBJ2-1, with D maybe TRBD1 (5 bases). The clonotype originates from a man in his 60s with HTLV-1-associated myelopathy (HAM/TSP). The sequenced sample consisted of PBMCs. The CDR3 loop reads CASSDRFSYNEQFF. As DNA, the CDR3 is TGTGCCAGCAGCGACAGATTCTCCTACAATGAGCAGTTCTTC.